A single sample is the source of the 4 T cell receptor beta chains below, sequenced in a study of beta chain features in type 1 diabetes. Sequenced material consisted of expressed TCRB transcripts (all of the isolated RNA was reverse transcribed). Method: immunoSEQ multiplex PCR; TCRdb's copy keeps in-frame clones and lacks some. The profile shows more than 110,000 clones, less than 9% of them singletons. Sequenced: central memory CD4+ T cells from blood. The receptors stem from a woman aged 30 to 39 in good health.

In its sample, this clone was seen a few times. This sequence joins TRBV6-6 and TRBJ1-1, with 7 bases matching TRBD1. CDR1 and CDR2 from the germline V gene are MNHNY and SVGAGI (reference sequence). V gave up 6 bases and J gave up 6 bases; unmatched junction bases: 13. This CDR3 is built from 15 residues. The CDR3 DNA sequence: TGTGCCAGCAGGAGAAACAGGGGAGAGGTAGCTGAAGCTTTCTTT. Amino acids: CASRRNRGEVAEAFF.

The CDR3 DNA sequence: TGCAGCGTTGGACAGGCGAACACCATATATTTT. This encodes CSVGQANTIYF. V and J are TRBV29-1 and TRBJ1-3, with D possibly TRBD1 on 6 matching bases. Germline CDR1 is SQVTM and CDR2 is ANQGSEA. The CDR3 sequence is 11 residues long. V was cut by 4 bases and J by 7 bases, with 8 bases left in between.

Concerning this clone: At one of its ends the junction is not consistent with the germline gene, which may arise from a read error. V gene TRBV7-9 combines with J gene TRBJ2-3; TRBD2 matches 8 bases. Per germline, CDR1 SEHNR and CDR2 FQNEAQ (reference sequence). This CDR3 is built from 16 residues. CDR3 sequence: CASSLGGTRSTDTQCF. CDR3 sequence (DNA): TGTGCCAGCAGCTTAGGTGGGACTAGATCCACAGATACGCAGTGTTTT.

The V and J genes are TRBV4-1 and TRBJ1-2; D call uncertain. Looked up from germline, CDR1 is MGHRA and CDR2 is YSYEKL. There are 12 residues in the CDR3. The V end was cut by 1 base, the J end by 4 bases, with 4 bases between. The CDR3 is CASSQAFYGYTF. The CDR3 DNA reads TGCGCCAGCAGCCAAGCGTTCTATGGCTACACCTTC.